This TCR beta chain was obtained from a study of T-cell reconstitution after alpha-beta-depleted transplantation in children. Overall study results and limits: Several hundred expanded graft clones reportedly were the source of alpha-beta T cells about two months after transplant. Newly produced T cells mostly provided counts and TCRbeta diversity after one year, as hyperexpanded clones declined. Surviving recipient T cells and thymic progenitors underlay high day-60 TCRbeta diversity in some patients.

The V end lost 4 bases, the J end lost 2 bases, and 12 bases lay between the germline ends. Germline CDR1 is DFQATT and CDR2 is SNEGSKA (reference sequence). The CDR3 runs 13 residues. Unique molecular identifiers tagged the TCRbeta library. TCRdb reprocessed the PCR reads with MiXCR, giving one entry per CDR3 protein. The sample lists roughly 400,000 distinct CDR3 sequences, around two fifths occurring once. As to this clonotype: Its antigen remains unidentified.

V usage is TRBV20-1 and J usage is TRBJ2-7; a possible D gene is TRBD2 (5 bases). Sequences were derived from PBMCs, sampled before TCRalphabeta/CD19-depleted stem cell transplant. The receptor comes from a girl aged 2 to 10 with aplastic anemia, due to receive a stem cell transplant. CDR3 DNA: TGCAGTGCTAATGAGGGTGGGACCTACGAGCAGTACTTC. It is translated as CSANEGGTYEQYF.